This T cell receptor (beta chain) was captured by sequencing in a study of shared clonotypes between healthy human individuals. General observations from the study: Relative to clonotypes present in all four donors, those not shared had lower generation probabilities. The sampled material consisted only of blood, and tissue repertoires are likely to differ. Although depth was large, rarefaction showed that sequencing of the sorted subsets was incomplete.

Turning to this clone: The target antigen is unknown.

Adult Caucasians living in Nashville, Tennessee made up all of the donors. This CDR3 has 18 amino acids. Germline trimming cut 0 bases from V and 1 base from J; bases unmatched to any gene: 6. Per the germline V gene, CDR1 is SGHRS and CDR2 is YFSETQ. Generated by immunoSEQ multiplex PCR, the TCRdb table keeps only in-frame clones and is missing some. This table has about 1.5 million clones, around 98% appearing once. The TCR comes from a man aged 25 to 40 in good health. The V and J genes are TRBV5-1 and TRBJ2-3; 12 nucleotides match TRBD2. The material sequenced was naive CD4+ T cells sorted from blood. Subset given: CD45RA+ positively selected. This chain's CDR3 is CASSLVGLAGFGTDTQYF. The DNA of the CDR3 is TGCGCCAGCAGCTTGGTTGGACTAGCGGGATTCGGCACAGATACGCAGTATTTT.